The 23 T cell receptor beta chains presented below share a single source sample, sequenced in a study of T cell clones after liver transplantation. TCRbeta sequences of proliferating CFSE-low MLR cells were labeled alloreactive. Generated by immunoSEQ multiplex PCR, the TCRdb table keeps only in-frame clones and is missing some. The sample consists of around 4,900 clones, more than 40% of them appearing once. No cognate antigen is known for these TCRs. Sequencing used CD4+ T cells from cultured PBMCs. These receptors all come from a human patient who received a liver transplant. T cells may partly derive from the graft donor.

The gene calls are TRBV19 and TRBJ1-1; 8 bases match TRBD1. Trimming took 7 bases from V and 0 from J; bases not matched to a gene: 4. The CDR3 is 14 residues long. The germline V gene has CDR1 LNHDA and CDR2 SQIVND (reference sequence). The CDR3 sequence: CASTRQGMNTEAFF. The CDR3 DNA is TGTGCCAGTACCCGACAGGGGATGAACACTGAAGCTTTCTTT.

This rearrangement joins TRBV27 to TRBJ1-5; no clear D. Deletions cut 3 bases from V and 7 bases from J, with 7 bases between. This CDR3 has 12 amino acids. Germline values: CDR1 MNHEY, CDR2 SMNVEV (reference sequence). CDR3 residues: CASSLIGQPQHF. DNA of the CDR3: TGTGCCAGCAGTTTGATCGGACAGCCCCAGCATTTT.

This clone was seen a few times. The J gene is TRBJ2-3, the V gene TRBV6-1; 7 bases match TRBD1. This CDR3 is built from 13 residues. V dropped 8 bases and J dropped 1; count of bases not matched to a gene: 3. Looked up from germline, CDR1 is MNHNS and CDR2 is SASEGT. This chain's CDR3 is CASRGQGTDTQYF. The CDR3 DNA reads TGTGCCAGCCGAGGACAGGGCACAGATACGCAGTATTTT.

This clone was observed a handful of times. The rearrangement uses TRBV5-1 and TRBJ1-2; 8 bases agree with TRBD1. This CDR3 is built from 14 residues. Per the germline V gene, CDR1 is SGHRS and CDR2 is YFSETQ. V gave up 0 bases and J gave up 2 bases; unmatched junction bases: 0. The DNA of the CDR3 is TGCGCCAGCAGCTTGGGGGACAGGAACTATGGCTACACCTTC. This encodes CASSLGDRNYGYTF.

This clone has just one count. The V and J genes are TRBV18 and TRBJ2-7; D might be TRBD1 or TRBD2, each matching 5 bases. Trimming pared 3 bases from V and 2 bases from J, leaving 8 bases between. The CDR3 totals 13 residues. Germline V lookup: CDR1 KGHSH, CDR2 LQKENI. In nucleotides, the CDR3 is TGTGCCAGCTCACCGGGACGGACCTACGAGCAGTACTTC. Translating gives CASSPGRTYEQYF.

In its sample, this clone was seen a few times. J is TRBJ2-2 and V is TRBV18; tentative D call: TRBD1 (6 bases). The CDR3 spans 14 residues. The V end lost 5 bases, the J end lost 3 bases, and 10 bases lay between the germline ends. CDR1 is KGHSH, CDR2 LQKENI, per germline. The CDR3 DNA follows: TGTGCCAGCTCAATTACAGGGCACACCGGGGAGCTGTTTTTT. Amino acids: CASSITGHTGELFF.

The chain combines TRBV5-4 with TRBJ2-7, with 12 nucleotides matching TRBD2. The CDR3 totals 16 residues. The V segment lost 4 bases and the J segment 6 bases; nucleotides outside the gene matches: 11. Germline-derived CDR1 and CDR2 are SGHNT and YYREEE (reference sequence). CDR3 loop: CASSQPTSGRQSEQYF. CDR3 in DNA: TGTGCCAGCAGCCAGCCGACTAGCGGGAGACAATCCGAGCAGTACTTC. Full variable domain (missing parts from reference TRBV5-4 and TRBJ2-7): ETGVTQSPTHLIKTRGQQVTLRCSSQSGHNTVSWYQQALGQGPQFIFQYYREEENGRGNFPPRFSGLQFPNYSSELNVNALELDDSALYLCASSQPTSGRQSEQYFGPGTRLTVT.

The rearrangement uses TRBV7-2 and TRBJ2-5; no firm D call. The CDR3 sequence is 14 residues long. Germline CDR1 SGHTA, CDR2 FQGNSA. The germline V and J ends were trimmed by 5 bases and 1 base, with 11 bases remaining between them. The CDR3 DNA reads as TGTGCCAGCAGCGCCGGCGGTTTCCAAGAGACCCAGTACTTC. Translating it yields CASSAGGFQETQYF.

CDR3 sequence reads: CASSPQLAGIPTGNEQFF. The CDR3 DNA is TGTGCCAGCTCACCACAACTAGCGGGGATTCCGACGGGAAATGAGCAGTTCTTC. The genes are TRBV18 and TRBJ2-1; 10 bases line up with TRBD2. This CDR3 is 18 amino acids long. Trimming removed 1 base from V and 7 bases from J; junction bases left unmatched: 13. CDR1 is KGHSH, CDR2 LQKENI, per germline.

V usage is TRBV6-1 and J usage is TRBJ1-4; D is possibly TRBD1 (5 bases). The CDR3 is 14 amino acids. With 4 bases removed from V and 0 bases from J, the gap between germline ends came to 6 bases. Germline CDR1 is MNHNS and CDR2 is SASEGT. This CDR3 reads CASSGQSTNEKLFF. CDR3 in DNA: TGTGCCAGCAGTGGACAGTCAACTAATGAAAAACTGTTTTTT.

This clone counts as medium-sized. The chain combines TRBV10-2 with TRBJ2-1; 9 bases are a match to TRBD2. The CDR3 loop spans 19 amino acids. V shed 1 base, J shed 6 bases, and the junction held 16 bases outside the gene matches. CDR1 and CDR2 (germline): WSHSY, SAAADI. The CDR3 here is CASSELAGGPRLEVNEQFF. The CDR3 DNA is TGCGCCAGCAGTGAGTTGGCGGGAGGGCCTCGTTTGGAAGTCAATGAGCAGTTCTTC.

The rearrangement joins TRBV9 to TRBJ2-1; no definite D call. The CDR3 loop spans 13 amino acids. Per the germline V gene, CDR1 is SGDLS and CDR2 is YYNGEE. Trimming removed 2 bases from V and 5 bases from J, with 8 bases in between. The CDR3 DNA is TGTGCCAGCAGCGTTAACCGAAACAATGAGCAGTTCTTC. As protein: CASSVNRNNEQFF.

The V gene is TRBV7-3, the J gene TRBJ2-2, with D possibly matching TRBD1 (6 bases). Trimming removed 5 bases at V and 6 bases at J, with 16 bases between. This CDR3 spans 15 amino acids. Per germline, CDR1 SGHTA and CDR2 FQGTGA. This CDR3 reads CASSVRGSSAGELFF. DNA for the CDR3: TGTGCCAGCAGCGTAAGGGGGAGTAGCGCCGGGGAGCTGTTTTTT.

The V and J genes are TRBV30 and TRBJ1-2, with a weak D call TRBD1 (5 bases). CDR3 length equals 15 residues. The germline V and J ends were trimmed by 2 bases and 5 bases, with 18 bases remaining between them. Germline V gene lookup returns CDR1 GTSNPN and CDR2 SVGIG (reference sequence). The CDR3: CAWSFKEGLHYGYTF. CDR3 nucleotides: TGTGCCTGGAGTTTTAAAGAGGGGTTGCATTATGGCTACACCTTC.

J is TRBJ2-3 and V is TRBV29-1, with D perhaps given as TRBD1 or TRBD2 (5 bases each). Germline lookup yields CDR1 SQVTM and CDR2 ANQGSEA. The CDR3 is made up of 11 amino acids. Trimming removed 6 bases at V and 3 bases at J, with 7 bases between. CDR3: CSVGRTDTQYF. The CDR3 bases are TGCAGCGTGGGACGGACAGATACGCAGTATTTT.

Judged by abundance, this clone is large. This rearrangement joins TRBV2 to TRBJ1-5, with D possibly being TRBD1 (6 bases). The V gene lost 8 bases and the J gene lost 5 bases, with 10 bases spanning the gap. CDR1 and CDR2 (germline): SNHLY, FYNNEI. The CDR3 loop spans 12 amino acids. The CDR3 protein is CASCTGYQPQHF. Written as DNA, the CDR3 is TGTGCCAGCTGTACAGGGTATCAGCCCCAGCATTTT.

In this sample, this clone turned up once. The chain couples TRBV11-2 to TRBJ2-3; D is unresolved. Germline V CDR1 and CDR2: SGHAT, FQNNGV. The CDR3 has 13 amino acids. Trimming left V 5 bases short and J 6 bases short, with 12 bases between. This chain's CDR3 is CASSTGLSDTQYF. CDR3 nucleotide sequence: TGTGCCAGCAGCACCGGCCTTTCGGATACGCAGTATTTT.

This clone was found a few times. The chain is built from TRBV4-3 and TRBJ2-7, with 7 nucleotides matching TRBD2. CDR3 length: 15 residues. Germline CDR1 LGHNA, CDR2 YSLEER. J gave up 2 bases and V 1 base, and 5 bases lay outside the gene matches. CDR3: CASSQGASGTYEQYF. CDR3 in DNA: TGCGCCAGCAGCCAAGGGGCTAGCGGTACCTACGAGCAGTACTTC.

Only a few counts were recorded for this clone. The rearrangement uses TRBV6-5 and TRBJ1-4; maybe TRBD1 (6 bases). The V and J ends lost 6 bases and 5 bases respectively, with 13 bases between them. Germline V gene sequence: CDR1 MNHEY, CDR2 SVGAGI. The CDR3 is 14 residues long. CDR3 bases: TGTGCCAGCAGGGAGCAGGGGTTGAATGAAAAACTGTTTTTT. It yields the protein CASREQGLNEKLFF.

The rearrangement links TRBV19 to TRBJ2-7; the D gene could be TRBD1 or TRBD2 (5 bases each). CDR1 and CDR2 (germline): LNHDA, SQIVND (reference sequence). The CDR3 spans 15 residues. The V and J ends lost 4 bases and 2 bases respectively, with 15 bases between them. CDR3 amino acids: CASSKGLAIAYEQYF. The CDR3 DNA is TGTGCCAGTAGTAAGGGGCTAGCCATCGCCTACGAGCAGTACTTC.

The J gene is TRBJ1-1, the V gene TRBV10-3; no clear D. Germline CDR1 ENHRY, CDR2 SYGVKD. V gave up 11 bases and J gave up 4 bases, with 11 bases separating them. The CDR3 length is 11 residues. The CDR3 sequence is CACGRSTEAFF. The CDR3 nucleotides read TGTGCCTGCGGGAGAAGCACTGAAGCTTTCTTT.

This clone came up once. The rearrangement links TRBV7-9 to TRBJ1-3, with D unclear. V was trimmed by 5 bases and J by 0 bases, leaving 17 bases between them. The CDR3 extends over 17 amino acids. Germline V gene lookup returns CDR1 SEHNR and CDR2 FQNEAQ (reference sequence). The chain's CDR3 is CASSPLRGRHSGNTIYF. The CDR3 DNA sequence: TGTGCCAGCAGCCCTCTTCGAGGGCGGCACTCTGGAAACACCATATATTTT.

The V and J genes are TRBV6-4 and TRBJ2-2, with TRBD2 as a possible D gene (5 bases). Trimming removed 4 bases at V and 7 bases at J, with 10 bases between. Per the germline V gene, CDR1 is MRHNA and CDR2 is SNTAGT. The CDR3 contains 13 residues. In DNA, the CDR3 is TGTGCCAGCAGTGTCTCTGAGGGCGGGGAGCTGTTTTTT. Protein sequence: CASSVSEGGELFF.